One T cell receptor (beta chain) is described in this entry. This CDR3 spans 15 amino acids. The V gene's germline CDR1 is LNHDA and CDR2 SQIVND (reference sequence). Trimming took 6 bases from V and 5 from J; bases not matched to a gene: 10. Per the study methods: Reference gene primers were amplified, and this amplification served to estimate nucleated cell counts. Some clones are missing from TCRdb's copy, which holds only in-frame ones; the method was immunoSEQ multiplex PCR. For V, J and clone size, that table is used; D and trimming come from the DNA. Altogether around 100,000 clones are present, approximately 91% being singletons, with the ten largest covering about 5.1%. This sample is part of a study of blood T cell repertoires in COVID-19. Study in general: Samples taken during acute and convalescent COVID-19 were collected in the United States, Italy and Spain.

Specimen: peripheral blood. The J gene is TRBJ2-7, the V gene TRBV19, with 10 bases aligning to TRBD1. The sequence derives from a human donor in a cohort sampled during active COVID-19. CDR3 residues: CASRNRDRGMHEQYF. For the CDR3, the DNA is TGTGCCAGTAGAAACCGGGACAGGGGAATGCACGAGCAGTACTTC.